Following are 17 T cell receptor beta chains from one sample sequenced in a study of OX40 agonist ivuxolimab in advanced cancers. Here immunoSEQ multiplex PCR was the method, and the copy in TCRdb shows in-frame clones only, minus some. This sample carries around 99,000 clones, nearly 90% of them seen once, and the ten largest clones take roughly 0.16%. This specimen consisted of CD4+ or CD8+ T cells sorted from blood, obtained in a trial of the OX40 agonist ivuxolimab. The receptors come from an adult with an advanced solid tumor such as melanoma, head and neck, liver or kidney cancer.

The rearrangement uses TRBV4-2 and TRBJ2-7; 8 bases are a match to TRBD2. Trimming at V came to 0 bases and at J to 0 bases, leaving 4 bases not matched to a gene. The CDR3 extends over 16 amino acids. Germline V lookup: CDR1 LGHNA, CDR2 YNFKEQ. The CDR3 sequence: CASSQESGSNSYEQYF. The CDR3 bases are TGTGCCAGCAGCCAAGAGAGCGGGAGCAACTCCTACGAGCAGTACTTC.

This chain uses TRBV5-4 with TRBJ1-1, with 9 bases aligning to TRBD1. This CDR3 is built from 13 residues. The ends lost 4 bases at V and 8 bases at J; junction bases unmatched: 6. The germline V gene has CDR1 SGHNT and CDR2 YYREEE (reference sequence). CDR3 amino acids: CASSPRDREEAFF. In DNA form, the CDR3 reads TGTGCCAGCAGCCCCAGGGACAGGGAAGAAGCTTTCTTT.

V and J are TRBV19 and TRBJ2-1, with D perhaps TRBD2 (5 bases). The CDR3 covers 18 residues. Per germline, CDR1 LNHDA and CDR2 SQIVND (reference sequence). V dropped 3 bases and J dropped 0 bases, with 18 bases sitting between them. CDR3 DNA: TGTGCCAGTAGTATCCGGACGTCCTCGGGGAGCTCCTACAATGAGCAGTTCTTC. Amino acid sequence: CASSIRTSSGSSYNEQFF.

The J gene is TRBJ2-3, the V gene TRBV6-5, with 7 bases lining up with TRBD1. Trimming removed 5 bases from V and 10 bases from J; junction bases left unmatched: 6. The CDR3 sequence is 12 residues long. Germline CDR1 and CDR2: MNHEY and SVGAGI. In nucleotides, the CDR3 is TGTGCCAGCAGTCTCGACAGGGTGGCGCAGTATTTT. This sequence encodes CASSLDRVAQYF.

The chain joins TRBV19 to TRBJ2-1, with D possibly TRBD2 on 6 matching bases. The CDR3 spans 14 residues. The germline V and J ends were trimmed by 6 bases and 0 bases, with 9 bases remaining between them. Germline V gives CDR1 LNHDA, CDR2 SQIVND (reference sequence). In DNA form, the CDR3 reads TGTGCCAGTAGACGGGAGAGCTCCTACAATGAGCAGTTCTTC. It codes for CASRRESSYNEQFF.

This chain links TRBV9 with TRBJ2-1; TRBD2 matches 9 bases. CDR3 length: 16 residues. V shed 1 base, J shed 5 bases, and the junction held 7 bases outside the gene matches. Per the germline V gene, CDR1 is SGDLS and CDR2 is YYNGEE. CDR3 bases: TGTGCCAGCAGCGTAATAGGTAGCGGGAGCGACAATGAGCAGTTCTTC. This encodes CASSVIGSGSDNEQFF.

V usage is TRBV19 and J usage is TRBJ1-1; TRBD1 aligns across 9 bases. CDR3 length: 17 residues. The germline CDR1 and CDR2 sequences are LNHDA and SQIVND (reference sequence). The V gene end was trimmed by 1 base and the J gene end by 0 bases; junction bases not matched to a gene: 6. The CDR3 sequence is CASSIVRTGAMNTEAFF. The CDR3 nucleotides are TGTGCCAGTAGTATAGTTCGGACAGGGGCCATGAACACTGAAGCTTTCTTT.

This chain connects TRBV6-5 to TRBJ1-2; the D gene is possibly TRBD1 (6 bases). The CDR3 extends over 15 amino acids. Germline V gene sequence: CDR1 MNHEY, CDR2 SVGAGI. V shed 6 bases and J shed 4 bases, with 18 bases lying between them. The CDR3 DNA sequence: TGTGCCAGCAGACTAACAGGGAACCCTTCCTATGGCTACACCTTC. This gives the protein CASRLTGNPSYGYTF.

The chain joins TRBV7-9 to TRBJ1-5, with 8 bases lining up with TRBD1. With V trimmed by 5 bases and J by 7 bases, 7 bases remained unmatched. The germline CDR1 and CDR2 sequences are SEHNR and FQNEAQ (reference sequence). CDR3 length: 14 amino acids. CDR3 sequence reads: CASSMDRAEQPQHF. DNA of the CDR3: TGTGCCAGCAGCATGGACAGGGCGGAGCAGCCCCAGCATTTT.

This chain joins TRBV7-3 and TRBJ2-1, with 7 bases aligning to TRBD1. The CDR3 loop spans 13 amino acids. J lost 4 bases, V lost 4 bases, and 1 base had no gene match. From germline, CDR1 is SGHTA and CDR2 FQGTGA. Written as DNA, the CDR3 is TGTGCCAGCAGCTCAGGGGGTTACAATGAGCAGTTCTTC. Its protein product is CASSSGGYNEQFF.

The chain employs TRBV6-6 and TRBJ1-5; possible D gene TRBD1, 5 bases. Germline-derived CDR1 and CDR2 are MNHNY and SVGAGI (reference sequence). Trimming pared 6 bases from V and 4 bases from J, leaving 7 bases between. CDR3 length: 12 amino acids. This CDR3 is CASSPGNQPQHF. The CDR3, as DNA: TGTGCCAGCAGCCCAGGGAATCAGCCCCAGCATTTT.

CDR3: CASSETTSGRNEQFF. The CDR3 DNA is TGTGCCAGCAGTGAAACCACTAGCGGTCGAAATGAGCAGTTCTTC. This rearrangement joins TRBV6-1 to TRBJ2-1; 8 nucleotides match TRBD2. This CDR3 comprises 15 residues. V trimming: 2 bases; J trimming: 7 bases; junction bases outside the gene matches: 7. The germline gives CDR1 MNHNS, CDR2 SASEGT.

The chain has TRBV13 and TRBJ2-3; 11 nucleotides line up with TRBD2. This CDR3 region has 17 residues. After removal of 5 bases from V and 2 bases from J, the junction contained 9 bases not matched to a gene. Germline V gives CDR1 PRHDT, CDR2 FYEKMQ (reference sequence). CDR3 sequence reads: CASSERTSGPYTDTQYF. For the CDR3, the DNA is TGTGCCAGCAGCGAGAGGACTAGCGGGCCCTACACAGATACGCAGTATTTT.

The genes are TRBV7-3 and TRBJ2-2; 7 nucleotides agree with TRBD2. V gave up 2 bases and J gave up 6 bases; unmatched junction bases: 6. The CDR3 is 15 residues long. Per germline, CDR1 SGHTA and CDR2 FQGTGA. CDR3 region: CASSLGDYLAGELFF. CDR3 coding DNA: TGTGCCAGCAGCTTAGGGGACTATCTGGCCGGGGAGCTGTTTTTT.

The rearrangement joins TRBV7-7 to TRBJ2-5; TRBD2 agrees at 8 bases. The germline gives CDR1 SSHAT, CDR2 FNYEAQ (reference sequence). The ends lost 1 base at V and 5 bases at J; junction bases unmatched: 9. CDR3 length equals 16 residues. CDR3 bases: TGTGCCAGCAGCTTAGGGACCCGGGGGGGCGGGGAGACCCAGTACTTC. Translation gives CASSLGTRGGGETQYF.

The V gene is TRBV14, the J gene TRBJ2-7, with D tentatively TRBD1 or TRBD2 (6 bases each). Germline CDR1 reads SGHDN; CDR2 reads FVKESK. The CDR3 has 16 amino acids. The V end was cut by 4 bases, the J end by 1 base, with 17 bases between. The chain's CDR3 is CASSPLGGGTSYEQYF. CDR3 nucleotides: TGTGCCAGCAGCCCGCTTGGAGGGGGGACTTCCTACGAGCAGTACTTC.

The chain has TRBV19 and TRBJ2-7, with a possible D match to TRBD2 (6 bases). Trimming stripped 2 bases from V and 0 bases from J, with 17 bases between. The CDR3 consists of 17 residues. Germline lookup yields CDR1 LNHDA and CDR2 SQIVND (reference sequence). The CDR3 region is CASSIKVGGRLSYEQYF. The CDR3 coding sequence is TGTGCCAGTAGTATAAAGGTGGGAGGACGCCTCTCCTACGAGCAGTACTTC.